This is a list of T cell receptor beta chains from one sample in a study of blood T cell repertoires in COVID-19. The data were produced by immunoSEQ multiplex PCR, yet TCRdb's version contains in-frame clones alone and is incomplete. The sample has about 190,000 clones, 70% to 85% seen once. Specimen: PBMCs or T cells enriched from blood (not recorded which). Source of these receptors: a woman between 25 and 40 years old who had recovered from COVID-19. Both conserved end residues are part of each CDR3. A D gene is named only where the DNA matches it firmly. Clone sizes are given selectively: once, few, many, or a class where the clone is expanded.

CASTPTTGTVLYEQYF	TGCGCCAGCACTCCGACCACCGGGACAGTGCTTTACGAGCAGTACTTC	TRBV5-1	TRBJ2-7	.	TRBD1
CASKQTVTFFFQSEAFF	TGTGCCAGCAAGCAGACAGTAACTTTCTTCTTCCAGTCTGAAGCTTTCTTT	TRBV2	TRBJ1-1	few	.
CASSLVQVANYGYTF	TGTGCCAGCAGCCTGGTACAGGTAGCCAACTATGGCTACACCTTC	TRBV2	TRBJ1-2	.	.
CASSQDPRLAGGYEQYF	TGTGCCAGCAGCCAAGACCCACGACTAGCGGGAGGCTACGAGCAGTACTTC	TRBV4-2	TRBJ2-7	few	TRBD2
CASSILDRGSGNQPQHF	TGTGCCAGTAGTATCCTCGACAGGGGATCGGGCAATCAGCCCCAGCATTTT	TRBV19	TRBJ1-5	.	TRBD1
CSASNSGTGGIEQYF	TGCAGTGCTAGTAACTCCGGGACAGGGGGTATCGAGCAGTACTTC	TRBV20-1	TRBJ2-7	.	TRBD1
CASSATGGGTEAFF	TGCGCCAGCAGCGCGACAGGGGGCGGCACTGAAGCTTTCTTT	TRBV5-1	TRBJ1-1	.	TRBD1
CASTRQDNSPLHF	TGTGCCAGCACCCGACAGGATAATTCACCCCTCCACTTT	TRBV2	TRBJ1-6	.	.
CASSSTTGERRSPLHF	TGTGCCAGCAGTTCCACCACAGGGGAGCGGCGATCACCCCTCCACTTT	TRBV6-5	TRBJ1-6	few	TRBD1
CASSQNSGNTIYF	TGTGCCAGTAGTCAGAACTCTGGAAACACCATATATTTT	TRBV19	TRBJ1-3	.	.
CATSDLRTSGSRRDEQFF	TGTGCCACCAGTGACCTCCGGACTAGCGGGAGCCGGAGGGATGAGCAGTTCTTC	TRBV24-1	TRBJ2-1	.	TRBD2
CASNPSMNTEAFF	TGTGCCAGCAACCCCAGTATGAACACTGAAGCTTTCTTT	TRBV18	TRBJ1-1	.	.
CASIDTGGWTEAFF	TGTGCCAGTATCGACACAGGGGGCTGGACTGAAGCTTTCTTT	TRBV19	TRBJ1-1	once	TRBD1
CASSSPTSTGRRSPLHF	TGCGCCAGCAGCTCACCCACTTCGACAGGGCGTAGATCACCCCTCCACTTT	TRBV5-1	TRBJ1-6	few	TRBD1
CSARDISGANVLTF	TGCAGCGCCCGGGACATCTCTGGGGCCAACGTCCTGACTTTC	TRBV29-1	TRBJ2-6	.	.
CASSLQGPGKPQHF	TGTGCCAGCAGCTTACAGGGGCCCGGGAAGCCCCAGCATTTT	TRBV5-6	TRBJ1-5	.	TRBD1
CSVEVGGGPDFYGYTF	TGCAGCGTTGAAGTGGGGGGGGGCCCAGACTTCTATGGCTACACCTTC	TRBV29-1	TRBJ1-2	once	.
CASSFASGDPSSYNEQFF	TGTGCCAGCAGCTTTGCTAGCGGTGATCCTAGCTCCTACAATGAGCAGTTCTTC	TRBV5-5	TRBJ2-1	.	TRBD2
CASSLAGTSGSWRETQYF	TGCGCCAGCAGCTTGGCGGGGACTAGCGGGAGTTGGAGGGAGACCCAGTACTTC	TRBV5-1	TRBJ2-5	.	TRBD2
CASSLWSGDRSIRYTF	TGTGCCAGCAGTTTATGGTCCGGGGACAGGTCCATACGGTACACCTTC	TRBV28	TRBJ1-2	.	TRBD1
CASSEGTGVPYNSPIHF	TGTGCCAGCAGTGAAGGCACAGGCGTCCCGTATAATTCACCCATCCACTTT	TRBV2	TRBJ1-6	once	.
CASTLTPGQPSQNTEAFF	TGTGCCAGCACTTTAACCCCGGGACAGCCATCCCAAAACACTGAAGCTTTCTTT	TRBV2	TRBJ1-1	.	TRBD1
CASSLGGGSAKNIQYF	TGTGCCAGCAGCTTGGGCGGAGGGTCAGCCAAAAACATTCAGTACTTC	TRBV5-4	TRBJ2-4	.	.
CASSLREQGVRNTEAFF	TGTGCCAGCAGCTTGCGTGAACAGGGGGTGAGGAACACTGAAGCTTTCTTT	TRBV5-5	TRBJ1-1	.	TRBD1
CASKLGTLVHTEAFF	TGTGCCAGCAAACTCGGGACACTCGTACACACTGAAGCTTTCTTT	TRBV28	TRBJ1-1	.	.
CASSTGTRWETQYF	TGTGCCAGCAGTACCGGGACAAGGTGGGAGACCCAGTACTTC	TRBV28	TRBJ2-5	once	.
CASSLVATSKNTGELFF	TGTGCCAGCAGTTTGGTAGCGACCTCTAAAAACACCGGGGAGCTGTTTTTT	TRBV28	TRBJ2-2	few	.
CASSLVRDSYEQYF	TGTGCCAGCAGCTTGGTGCGGGACTCCTACGAGCAGTACTTC	TRBV5-4	TRBJ2-7	.	.
CASSRLVSDTDTQYF	TGTGCCAGCTCAAGACTAGTTTCAGACACAGATACGCAGTATTTT	TRBV7-9	TRBJ2-3	.	.
CASSFESVCNYGYTF	TGTGCCAGCAGCTTTGAATCAGTCTGCAACTATGGCTACACCTTC	TRBV21-1	TRBJ1-2	once	.
CASSFRYNEQFF	TGTGCCAGCAGCTTTCGGTATAATGAGCAGTTCTTC	TRBV7-2	TRBJ2-1	.	.
CASSLSGRAKNIQYF	TGTGCCAGCAGTTTATCGGGCAGAGCAAAAAACATTCAGTACTTC	TRBV27	TRBJ2-4	.	.
CASSEAEAGGQETQYF	TGTGCCAGCAGTGAAGCGGAGGCGGGGGGGCAAGAGACCCAGTACTTC	TRBV2	TRBJ2-5	.	TRBD2
CASRAGVRLLKDTEAFF	TGTGCCAGTAGGGCGGGGGTTCGTCTCTTGAAGGACACTGAAGCTTTCTTT	TRBV19	TRBJ1-1	few	.
CAWARLGLAQHF	TGTGCCTGGGCCAGGCTGGGTTTGGCCCAGCATTTT	TRBV30	TRBJ1-5	.	.
CASSQATGIQPQHF	TGCGCCAGCAGCCAAGCCACAGGGATTCAGCCCCAGCATTTT	TRBV4-1	TRBJ1-5	.	.
CASSSAGVNTGELFF	TGTGCCAGCAGCTCAGCGGGGGTGAACACCGGGGAGCTGTTTTTT	TRBV11-3	TRBJ2-2	once	TRBD2
CASSQEGATYNEQFF	TGCGCCAGCAGCCAAGAGGGGGCCACCTACAATGAGCAGTTCTTC	TRBV4-1	TRBJ2-1	.	.
CASSVAGVMNTEAFF	TGTGCCAGCAGCGTAGCGGGGGTAATGAACACTGAAGCTTTCTTT	TRBV9	TRBJ1-1	.	.
CSVEEGDGAGGPWGEQFF	TGCAGCGTTGAAGAGGGGGACGGAGCGGGAGGGCCCTGGGGTGAGCAGTTCTTC	TRBV29-1	TRBJ2-1	.	TRBD2
CASRPGLVTDTQYF	TGTGCCAGCAGGCCGGGACTAGTCACAGATACGCAGTATTTT	TRBV28	TRBJ2-3	many	TRBD2
CASSYSAPRPEAFF	TGTGCCAGCAGTTACTCAGCCCCGCGTCCTGAAGCTTTCTTT	TRBV6-5	TRBJ1-1	.	.
CASSGHSWTEAFF	TGTGCCAGCAGTGGACACAGCTGGACTGAAGCTTTCTTT	TRBV6-4	TRBJ1-1	.	.
CASSQVLGNEKLFF	TGCGCCAGCAGCCAAGTTCTCGGGAATGAAAAACTGTTTTTT	TRBV4-1	TRBJ1-4	few	.
CASSLQVAANTGELFF	TGTGCCAGCAGCTTGCAAGTGGCGGCGAACACCGGGGAGCTGTTTTTT	TRBV5-6	TRBJ2-2	.	.
CASSQRLASDTQYF	TGTGCCAGCAGCCAAAGACTAGCGTCAGATACGCAGTATTTT	TRBV3-1/TRBV3-2	TRBJ2-3	.	TRBD2
CASRGQGTEAFF	TGTGCCAGCAGAGGCCAGGGGACTGAAGCTTTCTTT	TRBV3-1/TRBV3-2	TRBJ1-1	.	.
CASSHQGDEQYF	TGTGCCAGCAGCCATCAGGGGGACGAGCAGTACTTC	TRBV3-1/TRBV3-2	TRBJ2-7	.	TRBD1
CARTKRTGGQPQHF	TGTGCCAGGACGAAAAGGACAGGTGGACAGCCCCAGCATTTT	TRBV21-1	TRBJ1-5	.	.
CATGPGLAGYNEQFF	TGTGCCACCGGCCCGGGACTAGCGGGTTACAATGAGCAGTTCTTC	TRBV15	TRBJ2-1	.	TRBD2
CASRGDSGGAYGYTF	TGTGCCAGCAGGGGTGACAGTGGAGGGGCCTATGGCTACACCTTC	TRBV2	TRBJ1-2	.	.